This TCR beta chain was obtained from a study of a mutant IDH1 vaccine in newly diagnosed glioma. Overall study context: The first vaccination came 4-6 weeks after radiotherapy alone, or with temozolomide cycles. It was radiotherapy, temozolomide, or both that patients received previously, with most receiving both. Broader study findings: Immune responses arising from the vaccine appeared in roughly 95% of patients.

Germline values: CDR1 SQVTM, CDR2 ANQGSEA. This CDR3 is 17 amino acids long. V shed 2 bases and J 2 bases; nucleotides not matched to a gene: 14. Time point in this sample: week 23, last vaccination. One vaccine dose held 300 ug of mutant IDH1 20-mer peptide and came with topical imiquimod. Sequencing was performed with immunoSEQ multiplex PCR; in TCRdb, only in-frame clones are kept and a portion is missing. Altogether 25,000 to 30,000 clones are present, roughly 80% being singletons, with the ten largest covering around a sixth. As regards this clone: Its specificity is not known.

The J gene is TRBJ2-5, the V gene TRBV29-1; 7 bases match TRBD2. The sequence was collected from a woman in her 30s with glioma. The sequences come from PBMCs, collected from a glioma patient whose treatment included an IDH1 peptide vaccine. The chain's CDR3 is CSVEKAEGGGSQETQYF. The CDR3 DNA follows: TGCAGCGTTGAAAAGGCGGAGGGCGGGGGTTCACAAGAGACCCAGTACTTC.